This TCR beta chain was found in a study of T cell responses to AZD1222 COVID-19 vaccine. Findings of the study overall: Nearly half of spike-specific TCRs reportedly go after variant regions that carry no mutations. Following two doses of AZD1222, Spike-specific TCR breadth and depth rose. Only 5 or 6 people who got AZD1222 tested seropositive at baseline.

TCRdb's table, derived via immunoSEQ multiplex PCR, lists solely in-frame clones and lacks some. The table has about 79,000 clones, about 90% seen once. V was pared by 3 bases and J by 1 base, with 4 bases of the junction left unmatched. In germline, CDR1 is MNHEY, CDR2 SMNVEV (reference sequence). The CDR3 is made up of 16 amino acids. In its sample, this clone was seen once. Its antigen is not known. Sequences were derived from peripheral blood, sampled on day 0 of MenACWY control vaccination. The chain joins TRBV27 to TRBJ2-3, with TRBD1 matching over 10 bases. The TCR comes from an adult in good health. The CDR3 loop reads CASSFGQGVRTDTQYF. The CDR3 coding sequence is TGTGCCAGCAGTTTCGGACAGGGGGTTCGCACAGATACGCAGTATTTT.